The rows below give T cell receptor beta chains drawn from one sample of a study of T cell repertoires in cytomegalovirus infection. TCRdb processed the reads anew with MiXCR; each CDR3 protein has one entry. Of 490,000 or so distinct CDR3 sequences in the sample, around 11% were seen once. The sequencing input was PBMCs. These receptors all come from a human donor in good health (CMV status not recorded). Some clones in this sample may be carry-over from other donors' samples. Each CDR3 is given with its conserved first and last residue. D genes are given only for firm matches. Some rows have no size entry. The others give once, few or many, or a class for an expanded clone.

abundance,v_gene,d_gene,len,j_gene,CDR3aa,CDR3nt
many,TRBV27,NA,17,TRBJ2-1,CASSPSALGAPRNEQFF,TGTGCCAGCAGTCCGTCGGCCTTGGGGGCCCCGCGGAATGAGCAGTTCTTC
many,TRBV19,TRBD1,17,TRBJ1-5,CASSNRLGQGLNQPQHF,TGTGCCAGTAGTAACCGGCTGGGACAGGGCCTTAATCAGCCCCAGCATTTT
NA,TRBV27,NA,16,TRBJ1-2,CASSSSEGGAPYGYTF,TGTGCCAGCAGTTCTTCTGAGGGGGGGGCCCCCTATGGCTACACCTTC
many,TRBV2,NA,10,TRBJ2-1,CADGENEQFF,TGTGCTGACGGGGAAAATGAGCAGTTCTTC
few,TRBV20-1,NA,12,TRBJ2-1,CSASDSKDEQFF,TGCAGTGCGTCAGACAGCAAGGATGAGCAGTTCTTC
many,TRBV19,NA,13,TRBJ2-1,CASSNLFHNEQFF,TGTGCCAGTAGTAACCTATTCCACAATGAGCAGTTCTTC
many,TRBV19,NA,14,TRBJ2-5,CASSNGQRQETQYF,TGTGCCAGTAGTAATGGACAGCGCCAAGAGACCCAGTACTTC
many,TRBV6-2/TRBV6-3,TRBD1,16,TRBJ2-7,CASSYPPDRDSYEQYF,TGTGCCAGCAGTTACCCCCCGGACAGGGACTCCTACGAGCAGTACTTC
many,TRBV2,NA,12,TRBJ2-5,CARDMADRSQYF,TGTGCGAGAGACATGGCTGACAGGAGCCAGTACTTC
many,TRBV6-6,NA,14,TRBJ2-7,CASAIRQGTYEQYF,TGTGCCAGCGCGATAAGGCAGGGGACCTACGAGCAGTACTTC
many,TRBV10-1,TRBD1,15,TRBJ2-3,CASSVDRGNTDTQYF,TGCGCCAGCAGTGTAGACAGGGGTAACACAGATACGCAGTATTTT
NA,TRBV6-6,NA,11,TRBJ2-1,CASSLDNVQFF,TGTGCCAGCAGTTTAGACAATGTACAGTTCTTC
few,TRBV12-3/TRBV12-4,NA,18,TRBJ2-3,CASSFAAGYSPSTDTQYF,TGTGCCAGCAGTTTTGCGGCGGGGTACTCTCCTAGCACAGATACGCAGTATTTT
NA,TRBV2,NA,14,TRBJ1-1,CAILMDDLDTEAFF,TGTGCCATACTCATGGATGACTTGGACACTGAAGCTTTCTTT
NA,TRBV20-1,NA,15,TRBJ1-5,CSARGGIQRGQPQHF,TGCAGTGCCCGGGGGGGGATCCAAAGGGGCCAGCCCCAGCATTTT
many,TRBV19,NA,13,TRBJ2-3,CASSPEGTDTQYF,TGTGCCAGTAGCCCCGAGGGCACAGATACGCAGTATTTT
NA,TRBV27,NA,11,TRBJ1-1,CASGRRVRPFF,TGTGCCAGTGGCAGGAGGGTTCGACCTTTCTTT
many,TRBV6-1,TRBD1,16,TRBJ2-2,CASNERGQGDTGELFF,TGTGCCAGCAATGAGAGGGGACAGGGAGATACCGGGGAGCTGTTTTTT
many,TRBV5-1,NA,15,TRBJ1-2,CASSFGQTPNYGYTF,TGCGCCAGCAGCTTCGGGCAGACACCTAACTATGGCTACACCTTC
many,TRBV6-2/TRBV6-3,NA,11,TRBJ2-1,CASSYLFEQFF,TGTGCCAGCAGTTATTTGTTTGAGCAGTTCTTC
few,TRBV20-1,TRBD1,14,TRBJ2-5,CSARLRGGLETQYF,TGCAGTGCTAGACTACGAGGGGGCTTGGAGACCCAGTACTTC
many,TRBV7-9,NA,10,TRBJ2-1,CASSPYEQFF,TGTGCCAGCAGCCCGTATGAGCAGTTCTTC